These T cell receptor beta chains were read from a single sample in a study of blood T cells in healthy people across ages. TCRdb independently ran MiXCR on the 5' RACE reads; one entry per CDR3 protein. The sample includes about 1 million distinct CDR3 sequences, under 55% of them seen just once. Material for sequencing was blood. The receptors derive from a woman aged 55-70 years in good health. Both conserved end residues are part of each CDR3. A D gene is named only where the DNA matches it firmly. A clone size is listed for some rows: how often the clone was seen (once, few, many), or a class if it is expanded.

CDR3 protein: CASSLLQGPNYGYTF
CDR3 DNA: TGTGCCAGCAGCCTACTACAGGGACCTAACTATGGCTACACCTTC
D gene: NA
J gene: TRBJ1-2
V gene: TRBV7-6
CDR3 length: 15
clone size: few

CDR3 protein: CASSVEGAGSYNEQFF
CDR3 DNA: TGTGCCAGCAGCGTTGAGGGCGCGGGCTCCTACAATGAGCAGTTCTTC
D gene: NA
J gene: TRBJ2-1
V gene: TRBV9
CDR3 length: 16
clone size: NA

CDR3 protein: CASSSEPGAYNEQYF
CDR3 DNA: TGTGCCAGCAGTTCAGAACCCGGGGCCTACAATGAGCAGTACTTC
D gene: NA
J gene: TRBJ2-7
V gene: TRBV12-3/TRBV12-4
CDR3 length: 15
clone size: NA

CDR3 protein: CASSLRPSGTRVHEQYF
CDR3 DNA: TGTGCCAGCAGTCTTCGACCTTCGGGGACTAGGGTACACGAGCAGTACTTC
D gene: TRBD2
J gene: TRBJ2-7
V gene: TRBV28
CDR3 length: 17
clone size: once

CDR3 protein: CASSFSDGQFF
CDR3 DNA: TGTGCCAGCAGCTTTAGCGATGGGCAGTTCTTC
D gene: NA
J gene: TRBJ2-1
V gene: TRBV11-2
CDR3 length: 11
clone size: NA

CDR3 protein: CSALGRDRGGYTF
CDR3 DNA: TGCAGTGCCCTCGGGAGGGACAGGGGTGGCTACACCTTC
D gene: TRBD1
J gene: TRBJ1-2
V gene: TRBV20-1
CDR3 length: 13
clone size: few

CDR3 protein: CASSPAGGPSYNEQFF
CDR3 DNA: TGCGCCAGCAGCCCAGCGGGAGGCCCCTCCTACAATGAGCAGTTCTTC
D gene: TRBD2
J gene: TRBJ2-1
V gene: TRBV4-1
CDR3 length: 16
clone size: NA

CDR3 protein: CASSGGPSAEQFF
CDR3 DNA: TGTGCCAGCAGCGGGGGCCCGAGCGCTGAGCAGTTCTTC
D gene: NA
J gene: TRBJ2-1
V gene: TRBV5-6
CDR3 length: 13
clone size: once

CDR3 protein: CSAPIRLAGTDEQYF
CDR3 DNA: TGCAGTGCTCCTATCCGACTAGCGGGAACCGACGAGCAGTACTTC
D gene: TRBD2
J gene: TRBJ2-7
V gene: TRBV20-1
CDR3 length: 15
clone size: NA

CDR3 protein: CAIRTSSGGGEQFF
CDR3 DNA: TGTGCCATCAGGACCTCTAGCGGGGGAGGTGAGCAGTTCTTC
D gene: TRBD2
J gene: TRBJ2-1
V gene: TRBV10-3
CDR3 length: 14
clone size: once

CDR3 protein: CASSLARRRPGQGISKETQYF
CDR3 DNA: TGTGCCAGCAGCTTAGCGAGGAGAAGACCGGGACAGGGTATTTCAAAAGAGACCCAGTACTTC
D gene: TRBD1
J gene: TRBJ2-5
V gene: TRBV7-7
CDR3 length: 21
clone size: few

CDR3 protein: CASSRPGGAGADTQYF
CDR3 DNA: TGCGCCAGCAGCCGTCCAGGGGGCGCGGGCGCAGATACGCAGTATTTT
D gene: TRBD1
J gene: TRBJ2-3
V gene: TRBV4-1
CDR3 length: 16
clone size: NA

CDR3 protein: CSASPGADNQPQHF
CDR3 DNA: TGCAGTGCTAGCCCAGGGGCGGACAATCAGCCCCAGCATTTT
D gene: NA
J gene: TRBJ1-5
V gene: TRBV20-1
CDR3 length: 14
clone size: few

CDR3 protein: CAARGVTDTQYF
CDR3 DNA: TGTGCCGCCCGGGGCGTAACAGATACGCAGTATTTT
D gene: NA
J gene: TRBJ2-3
V gene: TRBV19
CDR3 length: 12
clone size: NA

CDR3 protein: CASSPRTPDYNEQFF
CDR3 DNA: TGTGCCAGCAGCCCGAGGACTCCGGACTACAATGAGCAGTTCTTC
D gene: NA
J gene: TRBJ2-1
V gene: TRBV7-2
CDR3 length: 15
clone size: few

CDR3 protein: CASSDRVAGYTF
CDR3 DNA: TGTGCCAGCAGTGACAGGGTGGCTGGCTACACCTTC
D gene: NA
J gene: TRBJ1-2
V gene: TRBV25-1
CDR3 length: 12
clone size: NA

CDR3 protein: CSARALRTGRGAYNEQFF
CDR3 DNA: TGCAGTGCTAGAGCCTTGAGGACAGGGAGGGGGGCCTACAATGAGCAGTTCTTC
D gene: NA
J gene: TRBJ2-1
V gene: TRBV20-1
CDR3 length: 18
clone size: NA

CDR3 protein: CASSRPGRPDTQYF
CDR3 DNA: TGTGCCAGCAGCCGCCCAGGGAGGCCAGATACGCAGTATTTT
D gene: NA
J gene: TRBJ2-3
V gene: TRBV3-1
CDR3 length: 14
clone size: NA

CDR3 protein: CSARRGLTDTQYF
CDR3 DNA: TGCAGTGCTAGGCGGGGCCTCACAGATACGCAGTATTTT
D gene: NA
J gene: TRBJ2-3
V gene: TRBV20-1
CDR3 length: 13
clone size: NA

CDR3 protein: CAISEKSGQGKNEQYF
CDR3 DNA: TGTGCCATCAGTGAGAAATCGGGACAGGGGAAGAATGAGCAGTACTTC
D gene: TRBD1
J gene: TRBJ2-5
V gene: TRBV10-3
CDR3 length: 16
clone size: NA

CDR3 protein: CTSSLPSGLAKNIQYF
CDR3 DNA: TGTACCAGCAGCTTACCTAGCGGCCTAGCCAAAAACATTCAGTACTTC
D gene: TRBD2
J gene: TRBJ2-4
V gene: TRBV7-9
CDR3 length: 16
clone size: NA

CDR3 protein: CASSLGQVYGYTF
CDR3 DNA: TGTGCCAGCAGCTTAGGTCAGGTCTATGGCTACACCTTC
D gene: NA
J gene: TRBJ1-2
V gene: TRBV11-2
CDR3 length: 13
clone size: NA

CDR3 protein: CASSLGLEAYNEQFF
CDR3 DNA: TGCGCCAGCAGCTTGGGCCTGGAGGCCTACAATGAGCAGTTCTTC
D gene: NA
J gene: TRBJ2-1
V gene: TRBV5-1
CDR3 length: 15
clone size: NA

CDR3 protein: CVSSFLTSGRAKNEQFF
CDR3 DNA: TGTGTCAGCAGCTTCCTTACTAGCGGGAGGGCCAAGAATGAGCAGTTCTTC
D gene: TRBD2
J gene: TRBJ2-1
V gene: TRBV5-6
CDR3 length: 17
clone size: NA

CDR3 protein: CASSLAASYNSPLHF
CDR3 DNA: TGTGCCAGCAGCTTAGCAGCGAGCTATAATTCACCCCTCCACTTT
D gene: NA
J gene: TRBJ1-6
V gene: TRBV7-2
CDR3 length: 15
clone size: NA

CDR3 protein: CASSSTGMNYGYTF
CDR3 DNA: TGCGCCAGCAGCTCGACAGGGATGAACTATGGCTACACCTTC
D gene: TRBD1
J gene: TRBJ1-2
V gene: TRBV5-1
CDR3 length: 14
clone size: NA

CDR3 protein: CASSQDTLKETQYF
CDR3 DNA: TGTGCCAGCAGCCAAGACACGCTGAAAGAGACCCAGTACTTC
D gene: NA
J gene: TRBJ2-5
V gene: TRBV4-2
CDR3 length: 14
clone size: NA

CDR3 protein: CSARWSGQGTDTQYF
CDR3 DNA: TGCAGTGCTAGATGGTCTGGACAGGGGACCGATACGCAGTATTTT
D gene: TRBD1
J gene: TRBJ2-3
V gene: TRBV20-1
CDR3 length: 15
clone size: NA

CDR3 protein: CSVDAGVDTQYF
CDR3 DNA: TGCAGCGTTGACGCGGGGGTGGATACGCAGTATTTT
D gene: TRBD2
J gene: TRBJ2-3
V gene: TRBV29-1
CDR3 length: 12
clone size: many

CDR3 protein: CASSYSSGLSYTF
CDR3 DNA: TGTGCCAGCAGTTACTCATCGGGCTTAAGCTACACCTTC
D gene: NA
J gene: TRBJ1-2
V gene: TRBV6-5
CDR3 length: 13
clone size: NA

CDR3 protein: CASSSPGQVPSYEQYF
CDR3 DNA: TGTGCCAGCAGCTCACCCGGACAGGTACCATCCTACGAGCAGTACTTC
D gene: TRBD1
J gene: TRBJ2-7
V gene: TRBV7-8
CDR3 length: 16
clone size: NA

CDR3 protein: CASSLFLPPHRGRQEQYF
CDR3 DNA: TGTGCCAGCAGTTTATTCCTCCCTCCTCACAGGGGACGTCAGGAGCAGTACTTC
D gene: TRBD1
J gene: TRBJ2-4
V gene: TRBV27
CDR3 length: 18
clone size: NA

CDR3 protein: CAIRETGGSTDTQYF
CDR3 DNA: TGTGCCATCCGGGAGACGGGAGGGAGCACAGATACGCAGTATTTT
D gene: TRBD2
J gene: TRBJ2-3
V gene: TRBV10-3
CDR3 length: 15
clone size: few

CDR3 protein: CASSLNRGPYEQYF
CDR3 DNA: TGTGCCAGCAGCTTAAACAGGGGGCCGTACGAGCAGTACTTC
D gene: TRBD1
J gene: TRBJ2-7
V gene: TRBV7-9
CDR3 length: 14
clone size: NA

CDR3 protein: CASSYSGTGSPNEQFF
CDR3 DNA: TGTGCCAGCAGTTACTCCGGGACAGGGTCCCCCAATGAGCAGTTCTTC
D gene: TRBD1
J gene: TRBJ2-1
V gene: TRBV6-5
CDR3 length: 16
clone size: NA

CDR3 protein: CASGGTSGYNEQYF
CDR3 DNA: TGTGCTAGTGGTGGGACTAGCGGCTACAATGAGCAGTACTTC
D gene: TRBD2
J gene: TRBJ2-7
V gene: TRBV12-5
CDR3 length: 14
clone size: NA

CDR3 protein: CSARDREKLFF
CDR3 DNA: TGCAGTGCTAGAGATCGGGAAAAACTGTTTTTT
D gene: NA
J gene: TRBJ1-4
V gene: TRBV20-1
CDR3 length: 11
clone size: NA

CDR3 protein: CAGSVIQGQETQYF
CDR3 DNA: TGTGCCGGGAGCGTTATTCAGGGACAAGAGACCCAGTACTTC
D gene: NA
J gene: TRBJ2-5
V gene: TRBV30
CDR3 length: 14
clone size: many

CDR3 protein: CASSPSALGGGTDTQYF
CDR3 DNA: TGTGCCAGCAGCCCAAGCGCTCTAGGGGGAGGCACAGATACGCAGTATTTT
D gene: NA
J gene: TRBJ2-3
V gene: TRBV7-6
CDR3 length: 17
clone size: NA

CDR3 protein: CASSYHIGLAGDYLQETQYF
CDR3 DNA: TGTGCCAGCAGTTACCACATAGGACTAGCGGGAGATTACCTTCAAGAGACCCAGTACTTC
D gene: TRBD2
J gene: TRBJ2-5
V gene: TRBV6-5
CDR3 length: 20
clone size: NA

CDR3 protein: CASSRRGTGGEYGYTF
CDR3 DNA: TGTGCCAGCTCACGGCGTGGGACAGGCGGCGAGTATGGCTACACCTTC
D gene: TRBD1
J gene: TRBJ1-2
V gene: TRBV18
CDR3 length: 16
clone size: NA

CDR3 protein: CASSLGPPGGYSDTQYF
CDR3 DNA: TGTGCCAGCAGCTTAGGCCCCCCCGGGGGCTATTCAGATACGCAGTATTTT
D gene: NA
J gene: TRBJ2-3
V gene: TRBV11-2
CDR3 length: 17
clone size: few

CDR3 protein: CASSYTGRGGTSYEQYF
CDR3 DNA: TGTGCCAGCAGTTACACCGGCCGAGGCGGGACCTCCTACGAGCAGTACTTC
D gene: NA
J gene: TRBJ2-7
V gene: TRBV6-6
CDR3 length: 17
clone size: few

CDR3 protein: CASSLSGQGNYGYTF
CDR3 DNA: TGTGCCAGCAGCTTAAGTGGACAGGGTAACTATGGCTACACCTTC
D gene: TRBD1
J gene: TRBJ1-2
V gene: TRBV7-8
CDR3 length: 15
clone size: few

CDR3 protein: CSAGPSNYEQYF
CDR3 DNA: TGCAGTGCCGGGCCATCCAACTACGAGCAGTACTTC
D gene: NA
J gene: TRBJ2-7
V gene: TRBV20-1
CDR3 length: 12
clone size: NA

CDR3 protein: CASSFNRGQETQYF
CDR3 DNA: TGTGCCAGCAGCTTCAACAGGGGACAAGAGACCCAGTACTTC
D gene: TRBD1
J gene: TRBJ2-5
V gene: TRBV7-9
CDR3 length: 14
clone size: NA

CDR3 protein: CASSLATGTSGINEQFF
CDR3 DNA: TGTGCCAGCAGCTTAGCTACCGGGACTAGCGGGATCAATGAGCAGTTCTTC
D gene: TRBD2
J gene: TRBJ2-1
V gene: TRBV11-2
CDR3 length: 17
clone size: NA

CDR3 protein: CASSDSNASPLHF
CDR3 DNA: TGTGCCAGCAGTGACTCGAATGCTTCACCCCTCCACTTT
D gene: NA
J gene: TRBJ1-6
V gene: TRBV6-4
CDR3 length: 13
clone size: NA

CDR3 protein: CASSPNLGSGPFVQYF
CDR3 DNA: TGCGCCAGCAGCCCCAACCTGGGGAGTGGACCTTTTGTGCAGTATTTT
D gene: NA
J gene: TRBJ2-3
V gene: TRBV5-1
CDR3 length: 16
clone size: many

CDR3 protein: CASSQDPGFTGGASGEKLFF
CDR3 DNA: TGCGCCAGCAGCCAAGATCCGGGGTTTACAGGGGGCGCGTCTGGGGAAAAACTGTTTTTT
D gene: TRBD1
J gene: TRBJ1-4
V gene: TRBV4-1
CDR3 length: 20
clone size: NA

CDR3 protein: CASSSGLAGGFYEQYF
CDR3 DNA: TGTGCCAGCAGCTCAGGACTAGCGGGAGGCTTTTACGAGCAGTACTTC
D gene: TRBD2
J gene: TRBJ2-7
V gene: TRBV7-6
CDR3 length: 16
clone size: few

CDR3 protein: CASGTGLGGYNEQFF
CDR3 DNA: TGTGCCAGCGGAACGGGGCTGGGGGGCTACAATGAGCAGTTCTTC
D gene: NA
J gene: TRBJ2-1
V gene: TRBV28
CDR3 length: 15
clone size: NA

CDR3 protein: CSARQSGGAGYNEQFF
CDR3 DNA: TGCAGTGCTAGACAATCGGGGGGCGCGGGATACAATGAGCAGTTCTTC
D gene: NA
J gene: TRBJ2-1
V gene: TRBV20-1
CDR3 length: 16
clone size: few

CDR3 protein: CASSLSLDGTQYF
CDR3 DNA: TGTGCCAGCAGCTTATCGCTAGACGGTACGCAGTATTTT
D gene: NA
J gene: TRBJ2-3
V gene: TRBV11-1
CDR3 length: 13
clone size: NA